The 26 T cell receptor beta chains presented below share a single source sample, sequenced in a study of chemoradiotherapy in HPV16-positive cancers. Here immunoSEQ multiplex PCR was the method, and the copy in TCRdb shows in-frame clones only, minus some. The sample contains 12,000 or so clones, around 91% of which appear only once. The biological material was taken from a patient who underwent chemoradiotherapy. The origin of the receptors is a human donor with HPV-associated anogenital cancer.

The CDR3: CASSEVWGGLYEQYF. The CDR3, as DNA: TGTGCCAGCAGTGAAGTATGGGGGGGGTTGTACGAGCAGTACTTC. V is TRBV2 and J is TRBJ2-7; 7 bases agree with TRBD2. The V gene end was trimmed by 1 base and the J gene end by 4 bases; junction bases not matched to a gene: 7. The germline gives CDR1 SNHLY, CDR2 FYNNEI. The CDR3 totals 15 residues.

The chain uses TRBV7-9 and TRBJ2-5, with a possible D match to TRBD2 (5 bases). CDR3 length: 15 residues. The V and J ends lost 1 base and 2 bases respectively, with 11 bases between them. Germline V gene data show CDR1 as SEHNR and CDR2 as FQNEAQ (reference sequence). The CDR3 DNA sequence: TGTGCCAGCAGCTTAGGTTGGAGCGGACAAGAGACCCAGTACTTC. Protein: CASSLGWSGQETQYF.

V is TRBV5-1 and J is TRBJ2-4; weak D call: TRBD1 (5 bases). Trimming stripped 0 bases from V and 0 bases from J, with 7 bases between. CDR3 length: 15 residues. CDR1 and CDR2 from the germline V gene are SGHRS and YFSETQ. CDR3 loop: CASSLGQLAKNIQYF. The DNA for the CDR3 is TGCGCCAGCAGCTTGGGACAGCTAGCCAAAAACATTCAGTACTTC. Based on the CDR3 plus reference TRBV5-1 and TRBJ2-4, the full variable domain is KAGVTQTPRYLIKTRGQQVTLSCSPISGHRSVSWYQQTPGQGLQFLFEYFSETQRNKGNFPGRFSGRQFSNSRSEMNVSTLELGDSALYLCASSLGQLAKNIQYFGAGTRLSVL.

This chain's CDR3 is CASSESPTTRGAGEQYF. The CDR3 DNA is TGTGCCAGCAGTGAATCCCCCACGACCCGGGGGGCTGGCGAGCAGTACTTC. V is TRBV25-1 and J is TRBJ2-7; D possibly corresponds to TRBD2 (7 bases). The germline V gene has CDR1 MGHDK and CDR2 SYGVNS. CDR3 size: 17 residues. Trimming shortened V by 1 base and J by 6 bases, and 22 bases separated the two germline ends.

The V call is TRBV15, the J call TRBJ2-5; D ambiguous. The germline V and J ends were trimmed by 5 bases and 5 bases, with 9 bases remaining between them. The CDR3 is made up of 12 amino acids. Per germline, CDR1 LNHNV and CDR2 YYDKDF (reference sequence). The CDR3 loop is CATSEVRETQYF. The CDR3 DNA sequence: TGTGCCACCAGCGAGGTCAGGGAGACCCAGTACTTC.

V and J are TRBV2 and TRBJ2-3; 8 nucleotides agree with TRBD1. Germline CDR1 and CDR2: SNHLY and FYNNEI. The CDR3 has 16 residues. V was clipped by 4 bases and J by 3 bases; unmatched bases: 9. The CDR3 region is CASSAGTGYATDTQYF. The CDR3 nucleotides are TGTGCCAGCAGTGCCGGGACAGGCTACGCGACAGATACGCAGTATTTT.

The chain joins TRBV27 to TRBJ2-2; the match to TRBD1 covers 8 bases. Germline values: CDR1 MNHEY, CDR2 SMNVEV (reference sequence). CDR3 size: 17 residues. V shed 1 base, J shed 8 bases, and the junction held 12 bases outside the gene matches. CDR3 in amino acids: CASSLLYQGARGGELFF. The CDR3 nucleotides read TGTGCCAGCAGTTTATTGTACCAGGGGGCACGTGGAGGGGAGCTGTTTTTT.

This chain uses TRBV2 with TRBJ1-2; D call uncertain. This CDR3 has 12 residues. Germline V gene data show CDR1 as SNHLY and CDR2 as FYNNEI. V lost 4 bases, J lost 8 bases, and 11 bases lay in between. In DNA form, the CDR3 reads TGTGCCAGCAGTGGTACAAAGTTGGGCTACACCTTC. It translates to CASSGTKLGYTF.

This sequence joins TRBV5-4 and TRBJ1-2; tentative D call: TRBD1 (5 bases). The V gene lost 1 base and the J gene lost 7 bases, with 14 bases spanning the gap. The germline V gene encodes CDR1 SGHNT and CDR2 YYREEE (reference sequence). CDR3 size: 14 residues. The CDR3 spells CASSLQGVGSGYTF. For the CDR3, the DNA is TGTGCCAGCAGCTTGCAGGGAGTAGGAAGTGGCTACACCTTC.

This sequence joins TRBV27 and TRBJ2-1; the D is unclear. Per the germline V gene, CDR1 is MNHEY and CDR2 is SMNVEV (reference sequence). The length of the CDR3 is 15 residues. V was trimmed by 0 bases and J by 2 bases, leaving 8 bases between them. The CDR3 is CASSLSVETYNEQFF. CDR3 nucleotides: TGTGCCAGCAGTTTATCGGTTGAGACCTACAATGAGCAGTTCTTC.

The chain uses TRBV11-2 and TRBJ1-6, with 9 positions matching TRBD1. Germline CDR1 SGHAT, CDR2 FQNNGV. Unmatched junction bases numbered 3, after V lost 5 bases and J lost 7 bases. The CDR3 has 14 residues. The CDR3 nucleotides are TGTGCCAGCAGCCTGGGACAGGGAAATTCACCCCTCCACTTT. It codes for CASSLGQGNSPLHF.

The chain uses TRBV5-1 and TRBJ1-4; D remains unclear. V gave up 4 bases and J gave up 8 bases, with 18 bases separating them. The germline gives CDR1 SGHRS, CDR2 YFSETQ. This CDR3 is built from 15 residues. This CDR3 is CASSPQTGMGEKLFF. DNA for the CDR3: TGCGCCAGCAGCCCCCAGACCGGTATGGGGGAAAAACTGTTTTTT. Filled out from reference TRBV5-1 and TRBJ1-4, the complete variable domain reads KAGVTQTPRYLIKTRGQQVTLSCSPISGHRSVSWYQQTPGQGLQFLFEYFSETQRNKGNFPGRFSGRQFSNSRSEMNVSTLELGDSALYLCASSPQTGMGEKLFFGSGTQLSVL.

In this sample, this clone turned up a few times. The CDR3 spells CSASDHEQFF. Written as DNA, the CDR3 is TGCAGTGCTAGTGACCATGAGCAGTTCTTC. The chain employs TRBV20-1 and TRBJ2-1; D is undetermined. This CDR3 region has 10 residues. Germline lookup yields CDR1 DFQATT and CDR2 SNEGSKA (reference sequence). V was pared by 3 bases and J by 8 bases, with 5 bases between.

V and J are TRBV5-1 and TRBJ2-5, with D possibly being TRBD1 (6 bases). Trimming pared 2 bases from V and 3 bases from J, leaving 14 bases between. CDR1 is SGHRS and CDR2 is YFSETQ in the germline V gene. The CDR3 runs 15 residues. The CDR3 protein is CASSLLVGAKETQYF. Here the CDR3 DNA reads TGCGCCAGCAGCTTATTGGTGGGGGCTAAAGAGACCCAGTACTTC.

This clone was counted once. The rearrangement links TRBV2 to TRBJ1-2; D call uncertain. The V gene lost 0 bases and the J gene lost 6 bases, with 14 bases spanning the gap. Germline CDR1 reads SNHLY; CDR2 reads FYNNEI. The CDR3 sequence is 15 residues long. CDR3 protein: CASSEAPKYGDGYTF. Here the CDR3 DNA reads TGTGCCAGCAGTGAAGCACCGAAATACGGAGATGGCTACACCTTC.

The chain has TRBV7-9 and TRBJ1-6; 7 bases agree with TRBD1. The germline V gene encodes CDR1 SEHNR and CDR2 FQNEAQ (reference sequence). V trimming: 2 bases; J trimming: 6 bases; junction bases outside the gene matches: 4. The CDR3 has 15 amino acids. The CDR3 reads CASSLSGQSNSPLHF. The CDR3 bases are TGTGCCAGCAGCTTATCGGGACAGAGTAATTCACCCCTCCACTTT. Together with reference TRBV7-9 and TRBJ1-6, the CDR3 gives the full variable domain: DTGVSQNPRHKITKRGQNVTFRCDPISEHNRLYWYRQTLGQGPEFLTYFQNEAQLEKSRLLSDRFSAERPKGSFSTLEIQRTEQGDSAMYLCASSLSGQSNSPLHFGNGTRLTVT.

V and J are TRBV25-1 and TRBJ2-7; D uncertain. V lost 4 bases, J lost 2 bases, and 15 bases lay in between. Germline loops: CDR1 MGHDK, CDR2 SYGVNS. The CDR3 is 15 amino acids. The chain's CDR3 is CASSVPLGPTYEQYF. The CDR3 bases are TGTGCCAGCAGTGTCCCCCTCGGCCCTACCTACGAGCAGTACTTC.

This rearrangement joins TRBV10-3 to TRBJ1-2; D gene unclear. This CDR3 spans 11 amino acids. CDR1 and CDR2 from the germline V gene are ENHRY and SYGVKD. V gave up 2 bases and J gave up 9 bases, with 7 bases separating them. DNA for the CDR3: TGTGCCATCAGTGAGCGGGCGAGCTACACCTTC. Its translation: CAISERASYTF.

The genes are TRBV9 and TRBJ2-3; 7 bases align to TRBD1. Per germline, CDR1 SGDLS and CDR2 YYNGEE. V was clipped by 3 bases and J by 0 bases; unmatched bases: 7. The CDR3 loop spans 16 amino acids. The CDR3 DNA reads TGTGCCAGCAGCGAGACAGGGATTCCTAGCACAGATACGCAGTATTTT. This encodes CASSETGIPSTDTQYF.

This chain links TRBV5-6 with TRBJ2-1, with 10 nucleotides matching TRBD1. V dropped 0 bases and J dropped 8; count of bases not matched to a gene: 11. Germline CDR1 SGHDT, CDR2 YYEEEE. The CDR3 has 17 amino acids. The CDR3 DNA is TGTGCCAGCAGCTTGGGTCCGACAGGGGGCTTCGCACATGAGCAGTTCTTC. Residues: CASSLGPTGGFAHEQFF.

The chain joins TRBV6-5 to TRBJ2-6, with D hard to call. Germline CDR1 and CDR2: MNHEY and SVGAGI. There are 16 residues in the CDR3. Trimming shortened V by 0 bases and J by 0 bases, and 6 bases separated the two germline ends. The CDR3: CASSYSRPSGANVLTF. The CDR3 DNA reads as TGTGCCAGCAGTTACTCGAGGCCCTCTGGGGCCAACGTCCTGACTTTC.

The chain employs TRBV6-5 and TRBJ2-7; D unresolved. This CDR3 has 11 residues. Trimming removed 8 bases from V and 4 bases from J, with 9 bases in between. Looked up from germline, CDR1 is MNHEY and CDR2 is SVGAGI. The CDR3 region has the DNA TGTGCCAGCGAGGCCGGATACGAGCAGTACTTC. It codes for CASEAGYEQYF.

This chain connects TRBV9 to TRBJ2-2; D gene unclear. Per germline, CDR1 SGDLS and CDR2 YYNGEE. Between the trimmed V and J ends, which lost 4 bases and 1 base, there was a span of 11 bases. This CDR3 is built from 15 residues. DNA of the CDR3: TGTGCCAGCAGCTCCCGACAAGAGAACACCGGGGAGCTGTTTTTT. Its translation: CASSSRQENTGELFF.

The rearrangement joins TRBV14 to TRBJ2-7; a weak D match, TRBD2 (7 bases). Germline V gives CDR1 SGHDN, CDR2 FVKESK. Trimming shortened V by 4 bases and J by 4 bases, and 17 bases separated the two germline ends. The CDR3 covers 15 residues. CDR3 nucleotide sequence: TGTGCCAGCAGCCTCGGTTCGGGGGGCGGGTACGAGCAGTACTTC. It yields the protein CASSLGSGGGYEQYF.

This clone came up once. DNA of the CDR3: TGTGCCTGGTTTGCCCAAAACCTCTCTGGAAACACCATATATTTT. This codes for CAWFAQNLSGNTIYF. The rearrangement joins TRBV30 to TRBJ1-3; D is unresolved. The V end was cut by 5 bases, the J end by 0 bases, with 14 bases between. The V gene's germline CDR1 is GTSNPN and CDR2 SVGIG (reference sequence). CDR3 length equals 15 residues.

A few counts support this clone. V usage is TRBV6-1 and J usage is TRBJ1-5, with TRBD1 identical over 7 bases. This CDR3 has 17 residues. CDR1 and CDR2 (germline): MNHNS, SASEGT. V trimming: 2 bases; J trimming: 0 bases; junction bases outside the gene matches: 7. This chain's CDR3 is CASSETRTGNSNQPQHF. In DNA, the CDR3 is TGTGCCAGCAGTGAAACAAGGACAGGCAATAGCAATCAGCCCCAGCATTTT.